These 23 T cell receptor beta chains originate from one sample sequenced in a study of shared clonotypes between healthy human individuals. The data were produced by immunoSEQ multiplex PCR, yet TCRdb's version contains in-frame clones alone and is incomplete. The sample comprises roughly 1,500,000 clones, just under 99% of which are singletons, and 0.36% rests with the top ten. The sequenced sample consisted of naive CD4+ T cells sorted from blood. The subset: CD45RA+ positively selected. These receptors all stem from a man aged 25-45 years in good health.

The CDR3 DNA sequence: TGCAGTGTTATCACTGCGGATGAGTACTTC. It translates to CSVITADEYF. The V gene is TRBV20-1, the J gene TRBJ2-7; no clear D. The CDR3 is 10 amino acids. V was trimmed by 7 bases and J by 11 bases, leaving 15 bases between them. Germline loops: CDR1 DFQATT, CDR2 SNEGSKA (reference sequence).

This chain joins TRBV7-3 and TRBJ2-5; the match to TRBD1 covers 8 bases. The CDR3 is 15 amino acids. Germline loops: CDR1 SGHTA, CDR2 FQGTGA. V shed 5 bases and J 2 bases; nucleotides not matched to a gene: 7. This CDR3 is CASSLQGGPQETQYF. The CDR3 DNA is TGTGCCAGCAGCCTACAGGGGGGTCCTCAAGAGACCCAGTACTTC.

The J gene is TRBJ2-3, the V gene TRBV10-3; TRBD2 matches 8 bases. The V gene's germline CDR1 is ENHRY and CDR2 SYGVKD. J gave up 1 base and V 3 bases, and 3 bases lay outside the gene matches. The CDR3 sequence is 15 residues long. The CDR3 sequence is CAISEGAGGTDTQYF. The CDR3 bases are TGTGCCATCAGTGAAGGAGCGGGAGGCACAGATACGCAGTATTTT.

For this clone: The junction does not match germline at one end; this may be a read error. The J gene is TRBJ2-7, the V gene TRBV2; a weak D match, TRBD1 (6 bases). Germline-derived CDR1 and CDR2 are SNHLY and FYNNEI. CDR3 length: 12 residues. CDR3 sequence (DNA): TGTGCCAGCAGTGAAGCGCTTGGTAGGGGGAATTTC. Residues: CASSEALGRGNF.

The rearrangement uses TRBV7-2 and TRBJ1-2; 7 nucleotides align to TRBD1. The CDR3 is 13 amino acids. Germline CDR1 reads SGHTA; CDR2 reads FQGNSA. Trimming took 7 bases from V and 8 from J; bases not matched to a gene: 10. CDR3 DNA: TGTGCCAGCAACCAGGGGGTTTGGTACGGCTACACCTTC. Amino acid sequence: CASNQGVWYGYTF.

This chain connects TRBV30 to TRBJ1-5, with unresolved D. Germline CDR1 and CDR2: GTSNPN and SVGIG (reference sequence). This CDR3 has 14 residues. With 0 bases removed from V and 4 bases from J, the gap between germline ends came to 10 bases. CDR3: CAWSVFSSNQPQHF. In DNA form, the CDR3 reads TGTGCCTGGAGTGTATTTTCGAGTAATCAGCCCCAGCATTTT.

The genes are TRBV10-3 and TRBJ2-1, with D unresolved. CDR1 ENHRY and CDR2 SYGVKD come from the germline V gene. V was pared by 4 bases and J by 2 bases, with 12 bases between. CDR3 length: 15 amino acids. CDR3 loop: CAISVGLNPYNEQFF. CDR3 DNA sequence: TGTGCCATCAGTGTAGGGCTAAACCCCTACAATGAGCAGTTCTTC.

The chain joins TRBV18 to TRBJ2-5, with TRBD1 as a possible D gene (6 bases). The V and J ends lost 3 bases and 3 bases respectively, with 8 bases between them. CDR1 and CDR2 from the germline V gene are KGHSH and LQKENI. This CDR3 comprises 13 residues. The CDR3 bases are TGTGCCAGCTCACCTGGACAGAAAGAGACCCAGTACTTC. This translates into CASSPGQKETQYF.

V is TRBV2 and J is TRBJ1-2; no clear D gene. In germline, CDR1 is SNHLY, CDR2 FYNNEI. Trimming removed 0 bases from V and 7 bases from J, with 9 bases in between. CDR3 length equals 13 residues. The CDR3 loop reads CASSEASDIGYTF. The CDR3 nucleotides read TGTGCCAGCAGTGAAGCGAGCGACATTGGCTACACCTTC.

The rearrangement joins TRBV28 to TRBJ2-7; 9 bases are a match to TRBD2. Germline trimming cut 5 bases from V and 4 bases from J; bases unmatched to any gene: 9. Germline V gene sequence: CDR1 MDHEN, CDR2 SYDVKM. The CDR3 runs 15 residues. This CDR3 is CASSVPGLAEYEQYF. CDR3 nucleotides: TGTGCCAGCAGTGTCCCGGGACTAGCAGAGTACGAGCAGTACTTC.

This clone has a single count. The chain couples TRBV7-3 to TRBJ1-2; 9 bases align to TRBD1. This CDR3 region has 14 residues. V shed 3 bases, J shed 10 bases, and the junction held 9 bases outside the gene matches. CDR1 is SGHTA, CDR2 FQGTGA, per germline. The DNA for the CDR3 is TGTGCCAGCAGCTTTCCGCTTGACAGGGGGATCTACACCTTC. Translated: CASSFPLDRGIYTF.

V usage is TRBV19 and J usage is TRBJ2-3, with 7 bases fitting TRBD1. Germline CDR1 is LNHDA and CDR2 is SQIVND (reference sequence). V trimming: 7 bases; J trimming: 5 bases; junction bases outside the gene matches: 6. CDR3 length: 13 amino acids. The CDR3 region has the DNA TGTGCCAGTATAAGACAGGGTGAAGATACGCAGTATTTT. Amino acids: CASIRQGEDTQYF.

Here the CDR3 reads CASSLGQRYEKLFF. CDR3 nucleotide sequence: TGTGCCAGCAGCTTAGGGCAACGCTATGAAAAACTGTTTTTT. J is TRBJ1-4 and V is TRBV7-2; the D is unclear. V lost 1 base, J lost 6 bases, and 9 bases lay in between. The germline V gene has CDR1 SGHTA and CDR2 FQGNSA. This CDR3 is built from 14 residues. The full variable domain, its missing parts supplied by reference TRBV7-2 and TRBJ1-4, is GAGVSQSPSNKVTEKGKDVELRCDPISGHTALYWYRQSLGQGLEFLIYFQGNSAPDKSGLPSDRFSAERTGGSVSTLTIQRTQQEDSAVYLCASSLGQRYEKLFFGSGTQLSVL.

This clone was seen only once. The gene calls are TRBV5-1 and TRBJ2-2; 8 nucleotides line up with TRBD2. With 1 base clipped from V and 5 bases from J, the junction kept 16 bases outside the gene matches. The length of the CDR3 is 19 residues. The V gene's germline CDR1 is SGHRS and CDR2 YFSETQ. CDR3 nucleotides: TGCGCCAGCAGCTTGAGGCGATTTAGCGGGGCGGATACGACCGGGGAGCTGTTTTTT. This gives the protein CASSLRRFSGADTTGELFF.

The CDR3 sequence is CASSPRTSGAQETQYF. The CDR3 DNA reads TGTGCCAGCAGCCCTCGGACTAGCGGAGCACAAGAGACCCAGTACTTC. The rearrangement joins TRBV7-2 to TRBJ2-5; 10 nucleotides align to TRBD2. The CDR3 length is 16 residues. Losses at the gene ends were 5 bases for V and 2 bases for J; bases not matched to a gene: 8. The germline V gene has CDR1 SGHTA and CDR2 FQGNSA.

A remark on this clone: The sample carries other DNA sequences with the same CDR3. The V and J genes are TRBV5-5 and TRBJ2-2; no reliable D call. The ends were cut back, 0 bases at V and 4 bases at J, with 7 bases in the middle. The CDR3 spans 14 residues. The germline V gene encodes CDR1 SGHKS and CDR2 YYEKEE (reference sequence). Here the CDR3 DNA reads TGTGCCAGCAGCTTGGCCGGCAGCACCGGGGAGCTGTTTTTT. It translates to CASSLAGSTGELFF.

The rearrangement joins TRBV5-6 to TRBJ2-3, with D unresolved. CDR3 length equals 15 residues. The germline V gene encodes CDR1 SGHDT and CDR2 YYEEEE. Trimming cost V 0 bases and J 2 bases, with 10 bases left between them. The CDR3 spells CASSLAEMFTDTQYF. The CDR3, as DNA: TGTGCCAGCAGCTTGGCCGAAATGTTCACAGATACGCAGTATTTT. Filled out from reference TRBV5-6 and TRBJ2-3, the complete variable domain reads DAGVTQSPTHLIKTRGQQVTLRCSPKSGHDTVSWYQQALGQGPQFIFQYYEEEERQRGNFPDRFSGHQFPNYSSELNVNALLLGDSALYLCASSLAEMFTDTQYFGPGTRLTVL.

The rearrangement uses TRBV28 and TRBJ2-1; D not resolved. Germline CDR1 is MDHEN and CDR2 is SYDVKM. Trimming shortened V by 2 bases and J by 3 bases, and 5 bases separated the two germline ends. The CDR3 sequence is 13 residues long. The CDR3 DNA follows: TGTGCCAGCAGTTTACCCCACTACAATGAGCAGTTCTTC. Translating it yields CASSLPHYNEQFF.

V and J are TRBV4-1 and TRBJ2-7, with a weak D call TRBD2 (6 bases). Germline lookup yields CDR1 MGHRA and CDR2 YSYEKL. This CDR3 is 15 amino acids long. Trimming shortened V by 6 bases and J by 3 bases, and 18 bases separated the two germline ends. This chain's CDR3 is CASRAASWDFYEQYF. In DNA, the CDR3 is TGCGCCAGCAGAGCAGCCTCTTGGGACTTCTACGAGCAGTACTTC.

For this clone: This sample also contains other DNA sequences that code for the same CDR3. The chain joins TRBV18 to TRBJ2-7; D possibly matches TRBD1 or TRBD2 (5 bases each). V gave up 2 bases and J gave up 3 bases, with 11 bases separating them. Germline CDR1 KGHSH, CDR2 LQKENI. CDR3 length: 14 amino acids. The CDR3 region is CASSPRGPSYEQYF. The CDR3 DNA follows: TGTGCCAGCTCACCAAGGGGACCGAGCTACGAGCAGTACTTC.

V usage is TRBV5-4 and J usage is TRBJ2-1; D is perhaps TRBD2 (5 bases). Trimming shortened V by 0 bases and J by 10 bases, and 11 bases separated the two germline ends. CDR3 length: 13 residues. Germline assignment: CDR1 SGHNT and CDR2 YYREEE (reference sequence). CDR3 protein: CASSLVLVAEQFF. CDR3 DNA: TGTGCCAGCAGCTTGGTACTAGTTGCCGAGCAGTTCTTC.

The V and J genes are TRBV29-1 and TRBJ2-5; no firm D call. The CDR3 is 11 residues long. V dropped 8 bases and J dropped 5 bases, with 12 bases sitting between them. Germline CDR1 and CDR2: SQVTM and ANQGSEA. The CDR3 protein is CSLQIVETQYF. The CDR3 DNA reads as TGCAGCCTTCAAATTGTCGAGACCCAGTACTTC.

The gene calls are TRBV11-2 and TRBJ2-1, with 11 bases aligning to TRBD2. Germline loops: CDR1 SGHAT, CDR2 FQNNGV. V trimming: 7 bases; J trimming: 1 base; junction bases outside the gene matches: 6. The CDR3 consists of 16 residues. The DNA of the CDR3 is TGTGCCAGCAACTATATAGCGGGAGGGTCCTACAATGAGCAGTTCTTC. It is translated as CASNYIAGGSYNEQFF.